This TCR beta chain was sequenced for a study of cytomegalovirus exposure and HLA in healthy donors. The study's findings and limits: Excluded: some indistinguishable V segments such as TRBV6-2 and TRBV6-3. Most subjects had HLA-A and HLA-B alleles reportedly predicted accurately by TCR beta sequences. With later analysis, a missense DCLRE1C variant became linked to TCR beta V- and J-gene trimming.

Primers: 60 Vbeta forward and 13 Jbeta reverse. TCRdb's table, derived via immunoSEQ multiplex PCR, lists solely in-frame clones and lacks some. Of 200,000 to 300,000 clones listed, approximately 81% were seen once; the top ten hold around 8.6%. The V and J ends lost 5 bases and 8 bases, in that order; junction bases with no gene match: 15. CDR1 MNHEY and CDR2 SMNVEV come from the germline V gene (reference sequence). The CDR3 has 17 residues. Unrecorded immune exposures were likely, despite nominal health at sampling. With regard to this clone: The antigen remains unidentified.

The sample was PBMCs. This TCR came from a woman in her sixties or seventies in good health and CMV-seropositive. V and J are TRBV27 and TRBJ2-1, with 10 bases fitting TRBD2. The chain's CDR3 is CASSVRGPGTSVHEQFF. Here the CDR3 DNA reads TGTGCCAGCAGTGTCAGGGGGCCGGGGACTAGCGTCCATGAGCAGTTCTTC.